Here is one T cell receptor (beta chain) with its context. Its target is not known. The entry originates in a study of shared clonotypes between healthy human individuals. Naive-designated CD8 cells lacked CD45RO, were positively enriched for CCR7, and omitted terminally differentiated effector memory CD45RA+ cells. Profiling relied on immunoSEQ multiplex PCR, and the TCRdb table lists in-frame clones only, not all of them. The data show around 1.9 million clones, just over 90% seen once. CDR3 length: 15 amino acids. V lost 3 bases to trimming and J lost 5 bases; unmatched junction nucleotides: 7. CDR1 SEHNR and CDR2 FQNEAQ come from the germline V gene (reference sequence). General observations from the study: Estimated richness was generally greater in naive than memory subsets.

This rearrangement joins TRBV7-9 to TRBJ2-7; 10 nucleotides match TRBD2. The specimen sequenced was naive CD8+ T cells from PBMCs. The origin of this receptor is a man aged 18 to 30 in good health. Some clones in this sample may be carry-over from other donors' samples. CDR3: CASSLELAGEDEQYF. CDR3 sequence (DNA): TGTGCCAGCAGCTTGGAGCTAGCGGGAGAAGACGAGCAGTACTTC.